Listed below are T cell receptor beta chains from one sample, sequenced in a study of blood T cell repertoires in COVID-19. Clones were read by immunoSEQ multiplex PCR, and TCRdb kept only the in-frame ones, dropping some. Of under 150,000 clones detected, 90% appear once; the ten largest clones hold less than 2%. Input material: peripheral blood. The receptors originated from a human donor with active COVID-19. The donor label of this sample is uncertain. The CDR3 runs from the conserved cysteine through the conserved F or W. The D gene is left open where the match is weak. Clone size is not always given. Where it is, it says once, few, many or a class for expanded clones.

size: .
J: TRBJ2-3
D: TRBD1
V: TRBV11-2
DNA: TGTGCCAGCAGCTTGGACGAGACCGGGACAGTATCGTATTTT
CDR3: CASSLDETGTVSYF

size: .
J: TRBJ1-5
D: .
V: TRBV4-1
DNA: TGCGCCAGCAGCCCCTTCGGGCAGGGGAATCAGCCCCAGCATTTT
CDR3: CASSPFGQGNQPQHF

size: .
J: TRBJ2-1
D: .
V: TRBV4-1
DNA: TGCGCCAGCAGCCAAGATGGAGGGACCTACAATGAGCAGTTCTTC
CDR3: CASSQDGGTYNEQFF

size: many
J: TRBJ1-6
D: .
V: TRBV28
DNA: TGTGCCAGCCGTCCGTCGCGGGGGGTTGTGGTTCAGACCCTCCACTTT
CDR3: CASRPSRGVVVQTLHF

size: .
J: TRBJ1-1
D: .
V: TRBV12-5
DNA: TGTGCTAGTGGTTTAGAGAGCCTTACGGAAGCTTTCTTT
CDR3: CASGLESLTEAFF

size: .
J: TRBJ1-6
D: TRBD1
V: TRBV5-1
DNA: TGCGCCAGCAGCTTGGATACAGGGGGGAATTCACCCCTCCACTTT
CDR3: CASSLDTGGNSPLHF

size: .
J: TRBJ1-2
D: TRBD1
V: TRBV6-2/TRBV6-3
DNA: TGTGCCAGCAGTCAGGACAGGGGCGCTGGCTACACCTTC
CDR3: CASSQDRGAGYTF

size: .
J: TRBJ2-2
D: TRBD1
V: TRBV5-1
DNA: TGCGCCAGCAAAACGACAGGGCAATGGGACACCGGGGAGCTGTTTTTT
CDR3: CASKTTGQWDTGELFF

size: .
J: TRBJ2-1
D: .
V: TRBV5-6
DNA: TGTGCCAGCAGCTGGTACACAGCCTGGGATGAGCAGTTCTTC
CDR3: CASSWYTAWDEQFF

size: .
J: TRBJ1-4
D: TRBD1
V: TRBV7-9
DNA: TGTGCCAGCAGCTTTCCGACAGGGGGGTATGAAAAACTGTTTTTT
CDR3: CASSFPTGGYEKLFF

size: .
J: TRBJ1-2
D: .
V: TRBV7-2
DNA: TGTGCCAGCAGCTTAGCTCGAACAGGGTTAGCTGGCTACACCTTC
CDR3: CASSLARTGLAGYTF

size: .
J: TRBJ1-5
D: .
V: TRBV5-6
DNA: TGTGCCAGCAGCTTGTACTGGGTTGGAGGCAATCAGCCCCAGCATTTT
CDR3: CASSLYWVGGNQPQHF

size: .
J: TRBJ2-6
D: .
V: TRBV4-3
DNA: TGCGCCAGCAGCCAAGATCCGGTGGAGGGGGCCAACGTCCTGACTTTC
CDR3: CASSQDPVEGANVLTF

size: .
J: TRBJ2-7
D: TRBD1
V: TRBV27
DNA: TGTGCCAGCAGGAGACAGGGGGCGCTTTACGAGCAGTACTTC
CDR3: CASRRQGALYEQYF

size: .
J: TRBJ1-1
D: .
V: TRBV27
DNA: TGTGCCAGCAGTTTTAATAGTGGGAACACTGAAGCTTTCTTT
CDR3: CASSFNSGNTEAFF

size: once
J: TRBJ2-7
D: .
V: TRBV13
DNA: TGTGCCAGCAGCTTAGCAGCGACCTACGAGCAGTACTTC
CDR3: CASSLAATYEQYF

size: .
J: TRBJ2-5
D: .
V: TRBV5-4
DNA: TGTGCCAGCAGCTTGGAGCGGGTTCAAGAGACCCAGTACTTC
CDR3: CASSLERVQETQYF

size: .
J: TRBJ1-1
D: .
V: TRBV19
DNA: TGTGCCAGTAGTAATGGATGGGCCACTGAAGCTTTCTTT
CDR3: CASSNGWATEAFF

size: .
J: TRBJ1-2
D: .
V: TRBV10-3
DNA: TGTGCCATCAGTGAGTCCGGAGGGGCAGGTGGCTACACCTTC
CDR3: CAISESGGAGGYTF

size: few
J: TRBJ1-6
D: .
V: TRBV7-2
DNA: TGTGCCAGCAGCCCAAACCCACCCGGGAGTCTTAATTCACCCCTCCACTTT
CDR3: CASSPNPPGSLNSPLHF

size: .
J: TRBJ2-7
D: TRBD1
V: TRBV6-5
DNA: TGTGCCAGCAGGAAGCGGGGACAGGGATCCTACGAGCAGTACTTC
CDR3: CASRKRGQGSYEQYF

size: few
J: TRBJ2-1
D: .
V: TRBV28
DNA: TGTGCCAGCAGTTTAATCAGGGAAAGCTCCTACAATGAGCAGTTCTTC
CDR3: CASSLIRESSYNEQFF

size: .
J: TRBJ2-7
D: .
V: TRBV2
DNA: TGTGCCAGCAGTGTAAAGGGGGGGTCAACCTACGAGCAGTACTTC
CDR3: CASSVKGGSTYEQYF

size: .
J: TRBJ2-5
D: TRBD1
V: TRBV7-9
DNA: TGTGCCAGCAGCTTAATGTACAGGGGGACCCAGTACTTC
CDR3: CASSLMYRGTQYF

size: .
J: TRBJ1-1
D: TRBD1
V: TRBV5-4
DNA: TGTGCCAGCAGCTTGGCGAGGGGGCAGAACACTGAAGCTTTCTTT
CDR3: CASSLARGQNTEAFF

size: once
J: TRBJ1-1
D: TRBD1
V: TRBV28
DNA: TGTGCCAGCAGGAACTACAGGGGGGAGAACACTGAAGCTTTCTTT
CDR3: CASRNYRGENTEAFF

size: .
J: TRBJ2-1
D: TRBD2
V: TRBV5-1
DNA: TGCGCCAGCCAGCGGGGGAACTCCTACAATGAGCAGTTCTTC
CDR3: CASQRGNSYNEQFF

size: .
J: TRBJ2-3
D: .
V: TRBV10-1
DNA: TGCGCCAGCAGTGAGTTTACAGGTTCCGATACGCAGTATTTT
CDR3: CASSEFTGSDTQYF

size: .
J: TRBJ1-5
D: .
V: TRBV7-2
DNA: TGTGCCAGCAGCGCCGTTCAGGGAAGCAATCAGCCCCAGCATTTT
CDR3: CASSAVQGSNQPQHF

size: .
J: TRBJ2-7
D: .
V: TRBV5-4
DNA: TGTGCCAGCAGCTTGTTCGGGTTTCACGAGCAGTACTTC
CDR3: CASSLFGFHEQYF

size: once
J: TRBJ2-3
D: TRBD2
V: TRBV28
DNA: TGTGCCAGCAGACCCTGGCGGGGGGACGGTACAGATACGCAGTATTTT
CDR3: CASRPWRGDGTDTQYF

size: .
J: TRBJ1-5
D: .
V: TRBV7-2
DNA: TGTGCCAGCAGCTTAGGTGGGCCACAGCCCCAGCATTTT
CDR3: CASSLGGPQPQHF

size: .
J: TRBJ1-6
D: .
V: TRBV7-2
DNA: TGTGCCAGCAGCTCAACGCTGGGGGGGGCAAATTCACCCCTCCACTTT
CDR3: CASSSTLGGANSPLHF

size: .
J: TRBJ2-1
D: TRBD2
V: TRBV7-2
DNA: TGTGCCAGCAGACCTAGCGGGGACAATGAGCAGTTCTTC
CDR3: CASRPSGDNEQFF

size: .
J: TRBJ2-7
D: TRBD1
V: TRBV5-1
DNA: TGCGCCAGCACGGGGACAGTGGGCCCCTACGAGCAGTACTTC
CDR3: CASTGTVGPYEQYF

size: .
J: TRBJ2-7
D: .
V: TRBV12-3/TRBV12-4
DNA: TGTGCCAGCAGTTTAGCAGGGGGCGAGCAGTACTTC
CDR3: CASSLAGGEQYF

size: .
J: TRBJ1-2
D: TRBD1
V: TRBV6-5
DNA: TGTGCCAGCAGTTTCCCCGGGACAGCTACATATGGCTACACCTTC
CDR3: CASSFPGTATYGYTF

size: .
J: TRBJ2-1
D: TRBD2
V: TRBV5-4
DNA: TGTGCCAGCAGCTTGACTAGCGGGGGATTATTCTTC
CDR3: CASSLTSGGLFF

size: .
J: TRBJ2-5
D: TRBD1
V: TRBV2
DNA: TGTGCCAGCAGTGGACAGGGGGCTCGGGGGGAGACCCAGTACTTC
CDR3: CASSGQGARGETQYF

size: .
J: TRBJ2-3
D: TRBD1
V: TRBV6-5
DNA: TGTGCCAGCAGTTACTCGGGCAGGGGGCGCGCAGATACGCAGTATTTT
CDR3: CASSYSGRGRADTQYF

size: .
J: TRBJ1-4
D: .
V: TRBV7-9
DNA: TGTGCCAGCAGCACGGACAGAGGGGTAGGGACTAATGAAAAACTGTTTTTT
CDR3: CASSTDRGVGTNEKLFF

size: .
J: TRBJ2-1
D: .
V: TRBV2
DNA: TGTGCCGGGGCCCTAACTACGGTTGAGCAGTTCTTC
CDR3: CAGALTTVEQFF

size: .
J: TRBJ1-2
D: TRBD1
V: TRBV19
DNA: TGTGCCAGTAGGTCGGACAGGGTGGGTGGCTACACCTTC
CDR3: CASRSDRVGGYTF

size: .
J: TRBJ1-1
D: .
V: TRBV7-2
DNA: TGTGCCAGCAGCTTGGGGCGGGGGAACACTGAAGCTTTCTTT
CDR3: CASSLGRGNTEAFF

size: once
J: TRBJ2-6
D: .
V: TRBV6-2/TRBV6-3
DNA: TGTGCCAGCAGTCCATGGGGGCAATCTGGGGCCAACGTCCTGACTTTC
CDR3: CASSPWGQSGANVLTF

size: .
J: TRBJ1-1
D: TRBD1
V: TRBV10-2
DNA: TGCGCCAGCAGTGAGTTCATGGGGGCACAGGGGATAACCGTGAACACTGAAGCTTTCTTT
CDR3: CASSEFMGAQGITVNTEAFF

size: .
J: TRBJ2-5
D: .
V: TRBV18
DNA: TGTGCCAGCTCACCCGGCCAGGGGATGTTCTCAGAGACCCAGTACTTC
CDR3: CASSPGQGMFSETQYF

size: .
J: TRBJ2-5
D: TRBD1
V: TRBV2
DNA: TGTGCCAGCAGGCTGGGACAGCCCATCGGCCAGACCCAGTACTTC
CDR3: CASRLGQPIGQTQYF

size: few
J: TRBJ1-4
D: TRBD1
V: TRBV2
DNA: TGTGCCAGCAGTGCGACAGGGACTAATGAAAAACTGTTTTTT
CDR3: CASSATGTNEKLFF

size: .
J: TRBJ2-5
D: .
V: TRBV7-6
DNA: TGTGCCAGCAGCCCACAGAGATCGAGCCAAGAGACCCAGTACTTC
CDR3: CASSPQRSSQETQYF

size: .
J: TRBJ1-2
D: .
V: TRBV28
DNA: TGTGCCAGCAGTTTCTCGCGGAACTATGGCTACACCTTC
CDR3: CASSFSRNYGYTF

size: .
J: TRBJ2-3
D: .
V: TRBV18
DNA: TGTGCCAGCTCACCGGGCCTGTCGGCCACAGATACGCAGTATTTT
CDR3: CASSPGLSATDTQYF

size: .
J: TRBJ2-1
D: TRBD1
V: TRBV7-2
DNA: TGTGCCAGCAGCCCTCAACCTCTCGGACAGGGGGCCAACAATGAGCAGTTCTTC
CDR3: CASSPQPLGQGANNEQFF

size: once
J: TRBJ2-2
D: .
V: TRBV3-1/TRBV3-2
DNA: TGTGCCAGCAGCCCCAATCAAGCGCCCCCGGGGCGCGGGGACACCGGGGAGCTGTTTTTT
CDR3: CASSPNQAPPGRGDTGELFF

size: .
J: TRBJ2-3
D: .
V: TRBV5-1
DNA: TGCGCCAGCAGCTTGGCCCTCGGGACAGATACGCAGTATTTT
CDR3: CASSLALGTDTQYF

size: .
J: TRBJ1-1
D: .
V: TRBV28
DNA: TGTGCCAGCAGTCCCCAGACACGGGGAGCTTTCTTT
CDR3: CASSPQTRGAFF

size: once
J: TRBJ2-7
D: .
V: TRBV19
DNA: TGTGCCAGTAGTACCCCCCGTGGATCTAGCCCGGGTGTGCAGCAGTACTTC
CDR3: CASSTPRGSSPGVQQYF

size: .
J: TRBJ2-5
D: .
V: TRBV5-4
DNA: TGTGCCAGCAGCCTGGGGTCACGGGAGACCCAGTACTTC
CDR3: CASSLGSRETQYF

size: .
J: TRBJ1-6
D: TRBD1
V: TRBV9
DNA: TGTGCCAGCACCCGGGACAGGGATTCACCCCTCCACTTT
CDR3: CASTRDRDSPLHF